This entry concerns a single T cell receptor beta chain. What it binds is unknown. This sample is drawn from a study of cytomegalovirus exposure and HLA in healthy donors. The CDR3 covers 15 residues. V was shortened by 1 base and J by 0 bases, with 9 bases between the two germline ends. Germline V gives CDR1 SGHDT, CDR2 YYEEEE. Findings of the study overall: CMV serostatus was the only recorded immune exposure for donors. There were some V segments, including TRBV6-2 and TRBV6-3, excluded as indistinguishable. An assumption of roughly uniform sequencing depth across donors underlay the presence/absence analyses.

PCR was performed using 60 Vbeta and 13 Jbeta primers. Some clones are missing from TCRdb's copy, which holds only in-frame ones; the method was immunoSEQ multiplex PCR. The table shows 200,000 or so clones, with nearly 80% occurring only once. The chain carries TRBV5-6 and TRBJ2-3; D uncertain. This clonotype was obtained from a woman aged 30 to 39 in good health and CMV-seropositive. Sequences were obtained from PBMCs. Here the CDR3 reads CASSLLLLSTDTQYF. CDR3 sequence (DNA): TGTGCCAGCAGCTTGCTCTTACTTAGCACAGATACGCAGTATTTT.